The entry below gives a single T cell receptor beta chain sequence along with its context. Per the authors' pipeline: By means of reference gene primer amplification, nucleated cell counts were estimated. TCRdb keeps only in-frame clones here, not all; method: immunoSEQ multiplex PCR. The D gene and trimming were derived from the DNA, and the V and J assignments and clone size from that table. The sample consists of approximately 94,000 clones, about 91% of them appearing once. This sample is part of a study of blood T cell repertoires in COVID-19. Overall study context: Sites in the United States, Italy and Spain provided acute and convalescent COVID-19 samples. Sources were T cells, B-cell-depleted T cells, or PBMCs; the material itself was cDNA or gDNA.

This clonotype was obtained from a human donor in a cohort sampled during active COVID-19. Sequencing used peripheral blood.

The CDR3 loop is CASSPATGNSARGFF. The CDR3 DNA reads as TGTGCCAGCAGTCCTGCGACAGGGAACTCTGCAAGGGGTTTCTTT. This chain joins TRBV6-5 and TRBJ1-1, with 7 bases that match TRBD1. The CDR3 length is 15 residues. Germline V gene data show CDR1 as MNHEY and CDR2 as SVGAGI. Unmatched junction bases numbered 19, after V lost 5 bases and J lost 13 bases.